Listed here are 29 T cell receptor beta chains from one sample, sequenced in a study of T-cell reconstitution after alpha-beta-depleted transplantation in children (dated by TCRdb to about 2016). Taken with the paper, the label for treatment or condition translates to: allogeneic hematopoietic cell transplantation with graft depleted of TCRalphabeta T cells and CD19 B cells. Receptors were amplified or captured by PCR. Sequencing took place on an Illumina HiSeq 2500. TCR libraries were prepared with molecular barcoding, using unique molecular identifiers to normalize TCRbeta repertoire quantification. TCRdb trimmed the raw reads at Q25, called clones with MiXCR and kept productive beta chains. Every distinct CDR3 protein forms one entry, paired with its most common genes and DNA. The sample data list 550,000 to 600,000 distinct CDR3 sequences, and approximately 22% of these were observed just once. The top ten clonotypes cover 14% of the sample.

The sample in question was PBMCs, mostly from graft donor cells, obtained 360 days after TCRalphabeta/CD19-depleted stem cell transplant. The source of these receptors is a boy under two years old who had a stem cell transplant for acute myeloid leukemia, so the T cells may come from the graft donor.

This clonotype was seen many times. A read error may produce the germline difference seen at one junction end. V gene TRBV28 combines with J gene TRBJ1-1; 9 bases are a match to TRBD1. The CDR3 is 15 amino acids. Germline CDR1 is MDHEN and CDR2 is SYDVKM. The CDR3 DNA reads as TGTGCCAGCAGTTTACTGGGACAGGGCGGAACTGAAGTTTTCTTT. It codes for CASSLLGQGGTEVFF.

This clonotype was counted many times. For the CDR3, the DNA is TGTGCCAGCAGCCTTCCGGGATACCAAGAGACCCAGTACTTC. The encoded protein is CASSLPGYQETQYF. This chain links TRBV14 with TRBJ2-5; D may be TRBD2 (5 bases). Germline V gene sequence: CDR1 SGHDN, CDR2 FVKESK. V shed 4 bases and J shed 0 bases, with 9 bases lying between them. The CDR3 spans 14 residues.

This chain links TRBV7-9 with TRBJ2-5; 11 positions match TRBD2. V gave up 3 bases and J gave up 2 bases; unmatched junction bases: 8. Germline V lookup: CDR1 SEHNR, CDR2 FQNEAQ (reference sequence). This CDR3 region has 17 residues. CDR3 sequence reads: CASSFETTSGAQETQYF. For the CDR3, the DNA is TGTGCCAGCAGCTTTGAGACGACTAGCGGGGCACAAGAGACCCAGTACTTC.

This clonotype has a handful of counts. This rearrangement joins TRBV6-1 to TRBJ2-7; TRBD1 matches at 9 bases. CDR1 is MNHNS and CDR2 is SASEGT in the germline V gene. The J segment lost 2 bases and the V segment lost 6 bases, leaving 11 bases of the junction unmatched. This CDR3 is built from 16 residues. CDR3 DNA: TGTGCCAGCAGCAAACAGGGGGCTAGGTGGGCCTACGAGCAGTACTTC. Translation: CASSKQGARWAYEQYF.

Many counts were recorded for this clonotype. The chain combines TRBV7-9 with TRBJ2-1; 10 bases align to TRBD2. The CDR3 spans 14 residues. The germline CDR1 and CDR2 sequences are SEHNR and FQNEAQ (reference sequence). J gave up 7 bases and V 6 bases, and 6 bases lay outside the gene matches. The CDR3 DNA follows: TGTGCCAGCAGGAGCGGGGGGGCCGGTAATGAGCAGTTCTTC. Protein sequence: CASRSGGAGNEQFF.

This clonotype was seen ten or more times. The V call is TRBV7-2, the J call TRBJ1-6; D ambiguous. CDR3 length: 13 amino acids. CDR1 and CDR2 from the germline V gene are SGHTA and FQGNSA. V gave up 1 base and J gave up 10 bases, with 8 bases separating them. DNA of the CDR3: TGTGCCAGCAGCTTAGTGGGTTACTCACCCCTCCACTTT. Its translation is CASSLVGYSPLHF.

In this sample, this clonotype turned up many times. The chain links TRBV18 to TRBJ2-4; D ambiguous. Trimming left V 0 bases short and J 7 bases short, with 7 bases between. CDR1 and CDR2 from the germline V gene are KGHSH and LQKENI. The CDR3 length is 13 residues. CDR3 sequence reads: CASSPPGRNIQYF. The CDR3 region has the DNA TGTGCCAGCTCACCACCGGGAAGGAACATTCAGTACTTC. Full variable domain (remainder filled in from reference TRBV18 and TRBJ2-4): NAGVMQNPRHLVRRRGQEARLRCSPMKGHSHVYWYRQLPEEGLKFMVYLQKENIIDESGMPKERFSAEFPKEGPSILRIQQVVRGDSAAYFCASSPPGRNIQYFGAGTRLSVL.

Details on this clonotype: Its ends do not fully match the called genes, so a read error is possible. CDR3 protein: CASSSPRQTLANNIQYF. Written as DNA, the CDR3 is TGTGCCAGCAGTTCCCCGCGGCAGACTTTAGCCAATAACATTCAGTACTTC. The chain employs TRBV28 and TRBJ2-4; D gene ambiguous. Looked up from germline, CDR1 is MDHEN and CDR2 is SYDVKM. The CDR3 extends over 17 amino acids.

The J gene is TRBJ1-1, the V gene TRBV27; 7 nucleotides line up with TRBD1. With 6 bases clipped from V and 4 bases from J, the junction kept 11 bases outside the gene matches. The CDR3 runs 15 residues. Germline V gene sequence: CDR1 MNHEY, CDR2 SMNVEV (reference sequence). CDR3 residues: CASSFVPAGGTEAFF. DNA of the CDR3: TGTGCCAGCAGCTTCGTCCCCGCAGGGGGCACTGAAGCTTTCTTT.

This clonotype was seen ten or more times. The rearrangement uses TRBV12-3 or TRBV12-4 and TRBJ2-3; D not certain. Between the trimmed V and J ends, which lost 8 bases and 11 bases, there was a span of 17 bases. The CDR3 is 12 residues long. CDR3 nucleotide sequence: TGTGCCAGCTTTCGTTGGAAGGATGAGCAGTATTTT. It codes for CASFRWKDEQYF.

The gene calls are TRBV6-5 and TRBJ2-1; a possible D gene is TRBD1 (6 bases). Trimming cost V 5 bases and J 4 bases, with 15 bases left between them. The CDR3 length is 15 residues. Germline CDR1 MNHEY, CDR2 SVGAGI. The CDR3 protein is CASSLSTGTYNEQFF. CDR3 nucleotides: TGTGCCAGCAGTCTCTCGACCGGGACATACAATGAGCAGTTCTTC.

V and J are TRBV3-1 and TRBJ2-7, with TRBD1 matching 8 bases. V trimming: 6 bases; J trimming: 5 bases; junction bases outside the gene matches: 12. CDR3 length equals 15 residues. CDR1 and CDR2 (germline): LGHDT, YNNKEL (reference sequence). CDR3 region: CASSPRTGLVHEQYF. CDR3 sequence (DNA): TGTGCCAGCAGTCCTCGGACAGGGCTTGTTCACGAGCAGTACTTC.

This clonotype was counted at least ten times. The chain recombines TRBV20-1 with TRBJ2-1, with D perhaps TRBD2 (5 bases). This CDR3 comprises 15 residues. Trimming took off 0 bases at V and 2 bases at J, with 11 bases between the two ends. Germline-derived CDR1 and CDR2 are DFQATT and SNEGSKA (reference sequence). The CDR3 coding sequence is TGCAGTGCTAGAGATCTCCTAGCACCCTACAATGAGCAGTTCTTC. It encodes CSARDLLAPYNEQFF.

The chain carries TRBV18 and TRBJ1-2; no reliable D call. This CDR3 has 13 residues. V was shortened by 3 bases and J by 0 bases, with 5 bases between the two germline ends. CDR1 is KGHSH, CDR2 LQKENI, per germline. The CDR3 region is CASSPDPNYGYTF. CDR3 nucleotides: TGTGCCAGCTCACCGGATCCTAACTATGGCTACACCTTC.

The chain couples TRBV12-3 or TRBV12-4 to TRBJ2-5; D might be TRBD2 (6 bases). The length of the CDR3 is 11 residues. Trimming stripped 11 bases from V and 2 bases from J, with 9 bases between. The CDR3 here is CAVSGQETQYF. CDR3 in DNA: TGTGCCGTTAGCGGTCAAGAGACCCAGTACTTC.

This chain joins TRBV7-2 and TRBJ2-1; no clear D gene. Germline loops: CDR1 SGHTA, CDR2 FQGNSA. The CDR3 totals 15 residues. Trimming left V 1 base short and J 3 bases short, with 10 bases between. The CDR3 loop reads CASSLVEVRYNEQFF. DNA of the CDR3: TGTGCCAGCAGCTTAGTCGAGGTTCGCTACAATGAGCAGTTCTTC.

This clonotype was found many times. The chain links TRBV20-1 to TRBJ2-1; TRBD2 agrees at 11 bases. Germline trimming cut 0 bases from V and 5 bases from J; bases unmatched to any gene: 15. This CDR3 is built from 19 residues. Germline V CDR1 and CDR2: DFQATT, SNEGSKA (reference sequence). The CDR3 coding sequence is TGCAGTGCTAGAGATCGAAAGGGACTAGCGGTCCCGTACAACAATGAGCAGTTCTTC. Its protein product is CSARDRKGLAVPYNNEQFF.

J is TRBJ2-6 and V is TRBV5-4, with a tentative D call TRBD2 (6 bases). Per germline, CDR1 SGHNT and CDR2 YYREEE (reference sequence). The germline V and J ends were trimmed by 1 base and 0 bases, with 8 bases remaining between them. This CDR3 is built from 16 residues. DNA for the CDR3: TGTGCCAGCAGCTTGTGGAGGGGCTCTGGGGCCAACGTCCTGACTTTC. Protein product: CASSLWRGSGANVLTF.

This clonotype was seen at least ten times. The rearrangement links TRBV12-3 or TRBV12-4 to TRBJ2-5, with 8 nucleotides matching TRBD1. This CDR3 has 14 residues. Germline trimming cut 7 bases from V and 4 bases from J; bases unmatched to any gene: 8. The CDR3 nucleotides are TGTGCCAGCACCGACAGGGGACACGGAGAGACCCAGTACTTC. Its protein product is CASTDRGHGETQYF.

This clonotype showed up many times. V gene TRBV20-1 combines with J gene TRBJ1-1; a weak D match, TRBD1 (5 bases). Germline CDR1 reads DFQATT; CDR2 reads SNEGSKA (reference sequence). There are 13 residues in the CDR3. Trimming removed 4 bases at V and 4 bases at J, with 13 bases between. The CDR3 sequence is CSANSRVGTEAFF. The CDR3 DNA follows: TGCAGTGCTAACTCCAGGGTCGGCACTGAAGCTTTCTTT.

This CDR3 is CASSEGGSTNEKLFF. In nucleotides, the CDR3 is TGTGCCAGCAGTGAAGGCGGATCAACTAATGAAAAACTGTTTTTT. This chain uses TRBV2 with TRBJ1-4; D is unclear. Germline CDR1 is SNHLY and CDR2 is FYNNEI. V was pared by 1 base and J by 0 bases, with 6 bases between. This CDR3 is built from 15 residues.

This clonotype was counted between two and nine times. This rearrangement joins TRBV5-1 to TRBJ1-1, with TRBD1 matching 7 bases. J gave up 5 bases and V 3 bases, and 7 bases lay outside the gene matches. Germline CDR1 reads SGHRS; CDR2 reads YFSETQ. This CDR3 is 14 amino acids long. Here the CDR3 DNA reads TGCGCCAGCAGCTCAGGGGGAGAGAGAACTGAAGCTTTCTTT. It specifies CASSSGGERTEAFF.

The table lists this clonotype with a few counts. The CDR3 DNA reads TGTGCCAGCAGCTTGGAGGGCCTCGGAGATCATGGCTACACCTTC. Its protein is CASSLEGLGDHGYTF. The V call is TRBV5-5, the J call TRBJ1-2; D is undetermined. Trimming stripped 0 bases from V and 6 bases from J, with 15 bases between. Per germline, CDR1 SGHKS and CDR2 YYEKEE (reference sequence). This CDR3 contains 15 residues.

This clonotype occurred many times. The chain recombines TRBV20-1 with TRBJ2-1; D may correspond to TRBD1 or TRBD2 (6 bases each). The CDR3 has 16 residues. Deletions cut 4 bases from V and 10 bases from J, with 26 bases between. Per germline, CDR1 DFQATT and CDR2 SNEGSKA (reference sequence). CDR3 loop: CSAMQIGGPIVGEQFF. The DNA for the CDR3 is TGCAGTGCTATGCAAATTGGGGGGCCTATCGTTGGCGAGCAGTTCTTC.

The CDR3 is CASSLGGRRGLTYEQYF. The DNA for the CDR3 is TGTGCCAGCAGCTTAGGGGGGCGGCGGGGGCTTACCTACGAGCAGTACTTC. The chain combines TRBV7-2 with TRBJ2-7; D is possibly TRBD2 (7 bases). Germline-derived CDR1 and CDR2 are SGHTA and FQGNSA. The V gene lost 1 base and the J gene lost 2 bases, with 18 bases spanning the gap. The CDR3 is 17 residues long.

This clonotype has ten or more counts. The chain combines TRBV6-2 or TRBV6-3 with TRBJ2-7; 8 nucleotides match TRBD1. Germline assignment: CDR1 MNHEY and CDR2 SVGEGT. The CDR3 contains 15 residues. With 2 bases clipped from V and 7 bases from J, the junction kept 10 bases outside the gene matches. The CDR3 DNA sequence: TGTGCCAGCAGTTACGGAGACAGGGGCCCAAGGGAGCAGTACTTC. Translating gives CASSYGDRGPREQYF.

The chain couples TRBV24-1 to TRBJ2-1; TRBD2 matches 7 bases. This CDR3 spans 16 amino acids. The germline V gene encodes CDR1 KGHDR and CDR2 SFDVKD. V shed 3 bases and J 1 base; nucleotides not matched to a gene: 5. This CDR3 reads CATSDPGGGSYNEQFF. The CDR3 nucleotides read TGTGCCACCAGTGATCCTGGGGGGGGTTCCTACAATGAGCAGTTCTTC.

This sequence joins TRBV9 and TRBJ1-1; weak D call: TRBD1 (5 bases). V lost 0 bases to trimming and J lost 3 bases, with 18 bases between them. Germline V gene lookup returns CDR1 SGDLS and CDR2 YYNGEE. The CDR3 contains 17 residues. The CDR3 DNA is TGTGCCAGCAGCGTAGCCACCGGGGGGGGTTCTGACACTGAAGCTTTCTTT. It is translated as CASSVATGGGSDTEAFF.

In this sample, this clonotype turned up many times. V is TRBV12-3 or TRBV12-4 and J is TRBJ2-7; D gene ambiguous. CDR3 length equals 12 residues. V lost 4 bases, J lost 3 bases, and 7 bases lay in between. The CDR3 spells CASSYSGYEQYF. CDR3 bases: TGTGCCAGCAGTTACAGTGGCTACGAGCAGTACTTC.